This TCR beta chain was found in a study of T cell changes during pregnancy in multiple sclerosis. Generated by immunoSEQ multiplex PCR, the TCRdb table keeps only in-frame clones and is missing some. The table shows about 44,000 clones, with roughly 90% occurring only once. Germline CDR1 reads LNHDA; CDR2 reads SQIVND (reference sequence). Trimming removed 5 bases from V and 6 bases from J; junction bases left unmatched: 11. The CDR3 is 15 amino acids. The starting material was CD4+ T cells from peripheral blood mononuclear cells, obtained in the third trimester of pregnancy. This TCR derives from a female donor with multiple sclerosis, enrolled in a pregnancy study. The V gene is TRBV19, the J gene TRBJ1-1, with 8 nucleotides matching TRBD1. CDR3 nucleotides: TGTGCCAGTAGTCCGAGACAGGGGTTGGTTGCTGAAGCTTTCTTT. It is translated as CASSPRQGLVAEAFF. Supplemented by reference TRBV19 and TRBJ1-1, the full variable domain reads DGGITQSPKYLFRKEGQNVTLSCEQNLNHDAMYWYRQDPGQGLRLIYYSQIVNDFQKGDIAEGYSVSREKKESFPLTVTSAQKNPTAFYLCASSPRQGLVAEAFFGQGTRLTVV.